This T cell receptor (beta chain) appears in the sequencing data of a study of blood T cell repertoires in COVID-19. The overall study: Whether acute or convalescent, the COVID-19 samples came from the United States, Italy and Spain. In each case, the material was cDNA or gDNA derived from T cells, B-cell-depleted T cells, or PBMCs.

Per the original methods: From reference gene primer amplification, estimates of nucleated cell counts were derived. Generated by immunoSEQ multiplex PCR, the TCRdb table keeps only in-frame clones and is missing some. From that table come the V and J calls and clone size; the DNA was used to work out D and trimming. The sample yields 150,000 or so clones, 80% to 90% seen once. Details on this clone: At the DNA level, this CDR3 is encoded by other sequences in the same sample as well.

It was during active infection that Seattle patients were enrolled and then longitudinally followed. V shed 5 bases and J shed 0 bases, with 7 bases lying between them. The CDR3 runs to 13 residues. CDR1 KGHDR and CDR2 SFDVKD come from the germline V gene. V and J are TRBV24-1 and TRBJ2-7; D gene unclear. Material for sequencing was peripheral blood. The source is a man aged 18 to 29 with COVID-19, enrolled during active disease. The CDR3 is CATSGAGSYEQYF. The CDR3 nucleotides read TGTGCCACCAGTGGCGCAGGCTCCTACGAGCAGTACTTC.